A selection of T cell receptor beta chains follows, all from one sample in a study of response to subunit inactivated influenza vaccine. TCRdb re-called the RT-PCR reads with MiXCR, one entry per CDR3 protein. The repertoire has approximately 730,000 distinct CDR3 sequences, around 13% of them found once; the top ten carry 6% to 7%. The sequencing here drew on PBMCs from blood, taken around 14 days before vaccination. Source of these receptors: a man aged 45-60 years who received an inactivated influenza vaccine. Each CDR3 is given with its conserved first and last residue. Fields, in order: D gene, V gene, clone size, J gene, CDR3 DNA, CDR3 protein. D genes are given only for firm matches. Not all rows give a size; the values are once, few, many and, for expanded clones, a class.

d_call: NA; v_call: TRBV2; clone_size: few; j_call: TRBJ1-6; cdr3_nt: TGTGCCAGCAGGACCGATTCACCCCTCCACTTT; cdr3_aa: CASRTDSPLHF
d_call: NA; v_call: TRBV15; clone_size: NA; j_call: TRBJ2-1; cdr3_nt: TGTGCCACCAGCAGAGACCCTTCGGGCAATGAGCAGTTCTTC; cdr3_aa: CATSRDPSGNEQFF
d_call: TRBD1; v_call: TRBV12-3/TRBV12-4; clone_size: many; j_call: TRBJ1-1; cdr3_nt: TGTGCCAGCAGTTCCCGACAGGGTAACACTGAAGCTTTCTTT; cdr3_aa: CASSSRQGNTEAFF
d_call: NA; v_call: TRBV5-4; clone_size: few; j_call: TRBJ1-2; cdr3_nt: TGTGCCAGCAGCCAAACCCCAGGGTTCTATGGCTACACCTTC; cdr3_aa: CASSQTPGFYGYTF
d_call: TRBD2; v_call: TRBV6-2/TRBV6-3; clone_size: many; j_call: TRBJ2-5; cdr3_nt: TGTGCCAGCAGTTCTGCGACTAGCGGGGACAGAAAAGAGACCCAGTACTTC; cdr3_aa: CASSSATSGDRKETQYF
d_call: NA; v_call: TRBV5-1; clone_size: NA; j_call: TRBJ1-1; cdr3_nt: TGCGCCAGCAGCTTGAGCGTCGTGGGGGAAGGTGGGGCTTTCTTT; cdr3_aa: CASSLSVVGEGGAFF
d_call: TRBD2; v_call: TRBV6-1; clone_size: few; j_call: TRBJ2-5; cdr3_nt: TGTGCCAGCAGGACTCTAGCGGGAGTGGAGACCCAGTACTTC; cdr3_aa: CASRTLAGVETQYF
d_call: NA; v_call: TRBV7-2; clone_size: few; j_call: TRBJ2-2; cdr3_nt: TGTGCCAGCAGCTTACGGGACTTCACCGGGGAGCTGTTTTTT; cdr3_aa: CASSLRDFTGELFF
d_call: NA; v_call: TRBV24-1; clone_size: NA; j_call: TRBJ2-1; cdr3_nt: TGTGCCACCAGTGATTTCAACTCTGTCGATGAGCAGTTCTTC; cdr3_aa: CATSDFNSVDEQFF
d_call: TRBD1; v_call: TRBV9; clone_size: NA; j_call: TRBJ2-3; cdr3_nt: TGTGCCAGCAGCGTAGAGGGACAGAGTGCAGATACGCAGTATTTT; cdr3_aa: CASSVEGQSADTQYF
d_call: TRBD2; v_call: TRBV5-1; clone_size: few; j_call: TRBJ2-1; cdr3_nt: TGCGCCAGCAGCTTGGACGGGAGGGCCTACTACAATGAGCAGTTCTTC; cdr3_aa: CASSLDGRAYYNEQFF
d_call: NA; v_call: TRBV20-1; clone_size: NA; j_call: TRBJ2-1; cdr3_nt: TGCAGTGCTAACCCAAACTACAATGAGCAGTTCTTC; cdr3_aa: CSANPNYNEQFF
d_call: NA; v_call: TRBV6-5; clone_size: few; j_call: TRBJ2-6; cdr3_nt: TGTGCCAGCAGTTACTCAGGGGTTGAGGCCAACGTCCTGACTTTC; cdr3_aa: CASSYSGVEANVLTF
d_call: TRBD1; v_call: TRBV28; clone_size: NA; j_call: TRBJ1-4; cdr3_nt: TGTGCCAGCAGCCCGGACAGGGTGGGAGTAAAACTGTTTTTT; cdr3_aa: CASSPDRVGVKLFF
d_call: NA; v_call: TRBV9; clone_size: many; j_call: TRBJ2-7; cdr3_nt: TGTGCCAGCAGCGTAGGTCCGGGGCAAGAGCAGTACTTC; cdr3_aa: CASSVGPGQEQYF
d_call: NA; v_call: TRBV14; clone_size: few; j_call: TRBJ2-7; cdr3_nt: TGTGCCAGCAGCCAAGCAGGGGTTAGTTCCTACGAGCAGTACTTC; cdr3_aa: CASSQAGVSSYEQYF
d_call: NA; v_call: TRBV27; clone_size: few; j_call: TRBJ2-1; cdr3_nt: TGTGCCAGCAGTTTATCCTTTCCCTCTGACACGGATGAGCAGTTCTTC; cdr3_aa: CASSLSFPSDTDEQFF
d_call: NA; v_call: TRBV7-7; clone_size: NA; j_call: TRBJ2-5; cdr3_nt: TGTGCCAGCAGCTCTGGGACATTAGAGACCCAGTACTTC; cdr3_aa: CASSSGTLETQYF
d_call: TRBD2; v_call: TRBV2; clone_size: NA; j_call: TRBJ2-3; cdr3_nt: TGTGCCAGCAGTGATACCGTAGCGGGCCGCGCCACAGATACGCAGTATTTT; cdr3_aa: CASSDTVAGRATDTQYF
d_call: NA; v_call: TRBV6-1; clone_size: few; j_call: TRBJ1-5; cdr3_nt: TGTGCCAGCAGTGACAGGGGCCTTTATAGCAATCAGCCCCAGCATTTT; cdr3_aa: CASSDRGLYSNQPQHF
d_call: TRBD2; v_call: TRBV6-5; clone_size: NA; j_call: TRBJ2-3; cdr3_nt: TGTGCCAGCAGTTACTCTCCTAGCGGGGGTAGCACAGATACGCAGTATTTT; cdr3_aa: CASSYSPSGGSTDTQYF
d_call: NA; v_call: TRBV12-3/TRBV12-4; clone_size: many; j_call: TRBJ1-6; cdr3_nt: TGTGCCAGCAGCTTAGGTCGGGATTCACCCCTCCACTTT; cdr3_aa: CASSLGRDSPLHF
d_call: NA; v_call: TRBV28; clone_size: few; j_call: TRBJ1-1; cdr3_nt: TGTGCCAGCAGACGCCTGTTAAACACTGAAGCTTTCTTT; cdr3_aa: CASRRLLNTEAFF
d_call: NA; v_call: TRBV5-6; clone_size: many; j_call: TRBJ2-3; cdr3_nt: TGTGCCAGCAGCTCCCTAGATACGCAGTATTTT; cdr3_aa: CASSSLDTQYF
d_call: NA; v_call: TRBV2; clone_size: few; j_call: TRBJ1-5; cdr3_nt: TGTGCCAGCAGTGCCCTGTGGGCCAACGATCAGCCCCAGCATTTT; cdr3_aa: CASSALWANDQPQHF
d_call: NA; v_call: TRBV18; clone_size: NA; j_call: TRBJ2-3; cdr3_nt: TGTGCCAGCTCCCCAGCGGCAGATACGCAGTATTTT; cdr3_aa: CASSPAADTQYF
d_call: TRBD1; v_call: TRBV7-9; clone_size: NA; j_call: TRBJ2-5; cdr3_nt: TGTGCCAGCAGAAAAGACAGGGGCCCTCAAGAGACCCAGTACTTC; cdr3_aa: CASRKDRGPQETQYF
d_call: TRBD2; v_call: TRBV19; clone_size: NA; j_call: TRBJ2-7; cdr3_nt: TGTGCCAGACCAAGCGGGAGACGCTACGAGCAGTACTTC; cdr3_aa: CARPSGRRYEQYF
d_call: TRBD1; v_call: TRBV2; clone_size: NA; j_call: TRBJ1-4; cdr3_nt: TGTGCCAGCAGTCCACAACAGGGGGGGTTCAAAAAACTGTTTTTT; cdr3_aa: CASSPQQGGFKKLFF
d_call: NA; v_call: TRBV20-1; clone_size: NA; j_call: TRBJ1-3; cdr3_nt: TGCAGTGCTCGTGGGTGGGGACTCTCTGGAAACACCATATATTTT; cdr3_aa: CSARGWGLSGNTIYF
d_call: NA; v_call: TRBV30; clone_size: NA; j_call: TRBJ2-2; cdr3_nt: TGTGCCTGGAGTCTCAGCCTCACCGGGGAGCTGTTTTTT; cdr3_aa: CAWSLSLTGELFF
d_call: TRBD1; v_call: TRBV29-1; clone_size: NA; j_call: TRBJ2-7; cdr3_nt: TGCAGCGTAGCGACAGGGAACGAGCAGTACTTC; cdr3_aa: CSVATGNEQYF
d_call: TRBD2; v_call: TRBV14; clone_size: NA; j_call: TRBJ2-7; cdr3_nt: TGTGCCAGCAGCCCCCTCCTTGGGCTAGCGGGAGACGAGCAGTACTTC; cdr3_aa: CASSPLLGLAGDEQYF
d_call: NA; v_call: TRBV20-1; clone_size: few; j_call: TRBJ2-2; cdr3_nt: TGCAGTGCTAGAGTTACGGGCACCGGGGAGCTGTTTTTT; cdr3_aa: CSARVTGTGELFF
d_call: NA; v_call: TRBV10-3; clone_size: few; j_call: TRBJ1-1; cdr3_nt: TGTGCCATCAGTCGTCTAGACCGAGACACTGAAGCTTTCTTT; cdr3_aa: CAISRLDRDTEAFF
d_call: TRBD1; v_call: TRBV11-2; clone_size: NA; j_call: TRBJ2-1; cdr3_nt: TGTGCCAGCAGCCCCACCTCGGGGCAGGGGGCCTATGAGCAGTTCTTC; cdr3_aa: CASSPTSGQGAYEQFF
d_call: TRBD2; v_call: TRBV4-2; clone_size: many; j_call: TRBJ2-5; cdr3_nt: TGTGCCAGCAGCCAAGTTCCTAGCGGGGGCCAAGAGACCCAGTACTTC; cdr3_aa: CASSQVPSGGQETQYF
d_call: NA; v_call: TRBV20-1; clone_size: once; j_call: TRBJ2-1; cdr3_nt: TGCAGTGCCTACCTGGGGGGGGGGCCCTTGAATGAGCAGTTCTTC; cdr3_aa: CSAYLGGGPLNEQFF
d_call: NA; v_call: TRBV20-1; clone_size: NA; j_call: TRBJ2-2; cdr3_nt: TGCAGTGCTAGAGAGGTGGAGCGGGTGAACACCGGGGAGCTGTTTTTT; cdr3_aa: CSAREVERVNTGELFF
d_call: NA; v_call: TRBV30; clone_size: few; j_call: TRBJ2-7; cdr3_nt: TGTGCCTGGAAAGGATTCTCCTACGAGCAGTACTTC; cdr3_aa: CAWKGFSYEQYF
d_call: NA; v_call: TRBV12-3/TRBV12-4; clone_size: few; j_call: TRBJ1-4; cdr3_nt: TGTGCCAGCAGTGACTACCCCCGGGACGGTGATGAAAAACTGTTTTTT; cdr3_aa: CASSDYPRDGDEKLFF
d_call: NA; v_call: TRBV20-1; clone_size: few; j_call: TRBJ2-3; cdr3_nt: TGCAGTGCTAGAGTCCCCCGAGGACCCACAGATACGCAGTATTTT; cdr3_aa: CSARVPRGPTDTQYF
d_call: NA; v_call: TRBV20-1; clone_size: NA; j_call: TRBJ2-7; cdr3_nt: TGCAGTGCTAGAGCACCAAGAGGGGCCCTCTACGAGCAGTACTTC; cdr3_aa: CSARAPRGALYEQYF
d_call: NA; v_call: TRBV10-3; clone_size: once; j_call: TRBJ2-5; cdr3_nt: TGTGCCATCAGTGAGTCTGTGACGGTCCAAGAGACCCAGTACTTC; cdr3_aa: CAISESVTVQETQYF
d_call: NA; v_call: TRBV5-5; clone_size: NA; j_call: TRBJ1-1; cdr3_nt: TGTGCCAGCAGCCTCCCCGAGGGTGAAGCTTTCTTT; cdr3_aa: CASSLPEGEAFF
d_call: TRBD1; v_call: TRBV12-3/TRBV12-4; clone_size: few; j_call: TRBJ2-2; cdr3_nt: TGTGCCAGCAGCTTACCGGGACAGGGTGCGGCCGGGGAGCTGTTTTTT; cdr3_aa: CASSLPGQGAAGELFF
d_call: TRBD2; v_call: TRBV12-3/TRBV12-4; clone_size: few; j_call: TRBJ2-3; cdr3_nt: TGTGCCAGCAGTTTATTGCGGCGGGGGGGAATACACAGAAGCACAGATACGCAGTATTTT; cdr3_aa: CASSLLRRGGIHRSTDTQYF